One and the same sample provided the 29 T cell receptor beta chains below, sequenced in a study of stem cell transplantation in POMP-related autoinflammatory disease. Using immunoSEQ multiplex PCR, the repertoire was profiled, and TCRdb retains in-frame clones only, with some absent. In the table there are roughly 70,000 clones, under 95% of which are singletons. The source material was CD4+ T cells from PBMCs, sampled after stem cell transplantation. The receptors originated from a human patient with POMP-related autoinflammation and immune dysregulation (PRAID). Certain T cells may be donor cells from the graft.

The J gene is TRBJ1-1, the V gene TRBV3-1 (or the pseudogene TRBV3-2), with D possibly TRBD1 on 6 matching bases. The CDR3 loop spans 13 amino acids. Germline-derived CDR1 and CDR2 are LGHDT and YNNKEL (reference sequence). V lost 6 bases and J lost 4, with 12 bases in between. CDR3 sequence reads: CASSFRGGTEAFF. The DNA for the CDR3 is TGTGCCAGCAGTTTTAGGGGGGGCACTGAAGCTTTCTTT.

The genes are TRBV5-6 and TRBJ2-1; D is possibly TRBD1 (6 bases). V lost 3 bases and J lost 7, with 26 bases in between. The CDR3 totals 18 residues. Per germline, CDR1 SGHDT and CDR2 YYEEEE. CDR3 region: CASSWSSTGLSKWNEQFF. The CDR3 region has the DNA TGTGCCAGCAGCTGGAGTTCGACAGGTCTCTCCAAGTGGAATGAGCAGTTCTTC.

Only one count was recorded for this clone. The chain combines TRBV7-9 with TRBJ1-4, with 7 nucleotides matching TRBD1. The CDR3 sequence is 16 residues long. V was pared by 1 base and J by 0 bases, with 2 bases of the junction left unmatched. Germline V lookup: CDR1 SEHNR, CDR2 FQNEAQ (reference sequence). CDR3 loop: CASSLGGQTTNEKLFF. For the CDR3, the DNA is TGTGCCAGCAGCTTAGGGGGACAGACAACTAATGAAAAACTGTTTTTT.

The chain has TRBV27 and TRBJ2-1; 8 positions agree with TRBD2. The germline V gene has CDR1 MNHEY and CDR2 SMNVEV (reference sequence). The V segment lost 4 bases and the J segment 0 bases; nucleotides outside the gene matches: 17. The CDR3 covers 20 residues. CDR3 sequence reads: CASSSFGTSSPPSSYNEQFF. In DNA, the CDR3 is TGTGCCAGCAGTTCCTTCGGGACTAGTTCCCCCCCAAGCTCCTACAATGAGCAGTTCTTC.

The genes are TRBV2 and TRBJ1-4; D is undetermined. V was pared by 3 bases and J by 4 bases, with 6 bases between. Germline CDR1 SNHLY, CDR2 FYNNEI. CDR3 length equals 13 residues. The DNA for the CDR3 is TGTGCCAGCAGTGACAGCCTTAATGAAAAACTGTTTTTT. Translation: CASSDSLNEKLFF.

This clone was picked up one time. The chain is built from TRBV2 and TRBJ2-5, with 11 bases that match TRBD2. The CDR3 runs 16 residues. Germline CDR1 reads SNHLY; CDR2 reads FYNNEI. V shed 4 bases, J shed 1 base, and the junction held 5 bases outside the gene matches. The CDR3 DNA follows: TGTGCCAGCAGTGCGGATAGCGGGGGGGCCCAAGAGACCCAGTACTTC. Amino acid sequence: CASSADSGGAQETQYF.

V is TRBV18 and J is TRBJ1-2, with a tentative D call TRBD1 (6 bases). There are 15 residues in the CDR3. Per the germline V gene, CDR1 is KGHSH and CDR2 is LQKENI. Trimming pared 2 bases from V and 2 bases from J, leaving 12 bases between. The CDR3 DNA is TGTGCCAGCTCACCAAGACAGGCGGGGAACTATGGCTACACCTTC. Its protein is CASSPRQAGNYGYTF.

The V gene is TRBV15, the J gene TRBJ2-1; 10 bases agree with TRBD1. The length of the CDR3 is 16 residues. CDR1 LNHNV and CDR2 YYDKDF come from the germline V gene (reference sequence). V lost 1 base to trimming and J lost 8 bases; unmatched junction nucleotides: 8. The CDR3 nucleotides read TGTGCCACCAGCAGAGCCGACAGGGGGCCCAGGTATGAGCAGTTCTTC. It translates to CATSRADRGPRYEQFF.

This chain links TRBV28 with TRBJ2-1, with 9 nucleotides matching TRBD2. The CDR3 runs to 12 residues. CDR1 is MDHEN, CDR2 SYDVKM, per germline. The J segment lost 6 bases and the V segment lost 11 bases, leaving 5 bases of the junction unmatched. The CDR3 DNA sequence: TGTGCCGGCTCAGCGGGGGGCAATGAGCAGTTCTTC. This gives the protein CAGSAGGNEQFF.

The chain has TRBV30 and TRBJ2-1, with 7 positions matching TRBD2. J lost 7 bases, V lost 2 bases, and 8 bases had no gene match. The germline CDR1 and CDR2 sequences are GTSNPN and SVGIG (reference sequence). This CDR3 contains 14 residues. CDR3 loop: CAWSPSGVVNEQFF. In DNA form, the CDR3 reads TGTGCCTGGAGTCCTAGCGGAGTAGTGAATGAGCAGTTCTTC.

The gene calls are TRBV3-1 (or the pseudogene TRBV3-2) and TRBJ1-2; D possibly corresponds to TRBD1 (6 bases). V was shortened by 5 bases and J by 10 bases, with 11 bases between the two germline ends. The length of the CDR3 is 11 residues. CDR1 is LGHDT and CDR2 is YNNKEL in the germline V gene (reference sequence). The chain's CDR3 is CASSNRVDYTF. The CDR3 nucleotides are TGTGCCAGCAGCAACAGGGTTGACTACACCTTC.

The rearrangement joins TRBV27 to TRBJ2-7; TRBD2 matches 12 bases. Germline V CDR1 and CDR2: MNHEY, SMNVEV (reference sequence). This CDR3 is 19 amino acids long. V lost 6 bases, J lost 4 bases, and 19 bases stayed unmatched. The CDR3 protein is CASSYSGWLAGGPRYEQYF. The CDR3, as DNA: TGTGCCAGCAGCTACTCTGGGTGGCTAGCGGGAGGGCCAAGGTACGAGCAGTACTTC.

V usage is TRBV28 and J usage is TRBJ2-3; D possibly corresponds to TRBD2 (6 bases). The CDR3 has 14 residues. Deletions cut 6 bases from V and 2 bases from J, with 12 bases between. Germline V gene sequence: CDR1 MDHEN, CDR2 SYDVKM. The CDR3: CASRPLASTDTQYF. In DNA, the CDR3 is TGTGCCAGCAGACCACTAGCCTCCACAGATACGCAGTATTTT.

The V and J genes are TRBV6-5 and TRBJ2-7; 7 nucleotides align to TRBD1. CDR1 MNHEY and CDR2 SVGAGI come from the germline V gene. V lost 4 bases, J lost 3 bases, and 9 bases stayed unmatched. The CDR3 runs to 15 residues. The chain's CDR3 is CASSSKGQLIYEQYF. In DNA, the CDR3 is TGTGCCAGCAGTTCAAAGGGACAGCTTATCTACGAGCAGTACTTC.

The chain links TRBV29-1 to TRBJ2-3; 8 bases fit TRBD2. J lost 7 bases, V lost 4 bases, and 13 bases had no gene match. The CDR3 is 15 residues long. CDR1 is SQVTM, CDR2 ANQGSEA, per germline. Here the CDR3 reads CSVANGGGPSNTQYF. In DNA form, the CDR3 reads TGCAGCGTTGCAAACGGCGGGGGGCCAAGCAATACGCAGTATTTT.

The chain combines TRBV29-1 with TRBJ1-1; D not certain. V lost 7 bases and J 1 base, leaving 16 bases between the germline ends. CDR3 size: 14 residues. CDR1 is SQVTM, CDR2 ANQGSEA, per germline. CDR3 residues: CSALPRAQNTEAFF. In nucleotides, the CDR3 is TGCAGCGCCCTTCCGAGGGCCCAGAACACTGAAGCTTTCTTT.

The rearrangement joins TRBV29-1 to TRBJ1-4; D not certain. Trimming left V 5 bases short and J 4 bases short, with 5 bases between. Germline V gene data show CDR1 as SQVTM and CDR2 as ANQGSEA. The CDR3 has 11 amino acids. Here the CDR3 reads CSVQYNEKLFF. The DNA of the CDR3 is TGCAGCGTTCAGTATAATGAAAAACTGTTTTTT.

The rearrangement uses TRBV27 and TRBJ2-3; unclear D gene. V dropped 7 bases and J dropped 1 base, with 9 bases sitting between them. In germline, CDR1 is MNHEY, CDR2 SMNVEV (reference sequence). This CDR3 is 13 amino acids long. For the CDR3, the DNA is TGTGCCAGCAAGGCGTCCGGCACAGATACGCAGTATTTT. Its protein is CASKASGTDTQYF.

This clone was observed once. The chain uses TRBV19 and TRBJ1-5, with 9 nucleotides matching TRBD1. This CDR3 region has 15 residues. Germline V gives CDR1 LNHDA, CDR2 SQIVND (reference sequence). Trimming cost V 3 bases and J 7 bases; bases outside gene matches: 7. The CDR3 loop is CASSIVQGAQQPQHF. As DNA, the CDR3 is TGTGCCAGTAGTATCGTACAGGGGGCACAGCAGCCCCAGCATTTT.

The chain is built from TRBV7-2 and TRBJ2-1, with TRBD1 matching over 11 bases. Germline CDR1 is SGHTA and CDR2 is FQGNSA. V dropped 5 bases and J dropped 7; count of bases not matched to a gene: 7. The CDR3 contains 15 residues. CDR3 loop: CASSPDRGRVNEQFF. The CDR3 DNA is TGTGCCAGCAGCCCGGACAGGGGGCGCGTGAATGAGCAGTTCTTC.

V and J are TRBV28 and TRBJ2-3; possibly TRBD1 for D (5 bases). Germline CDR1 reads MDHEN; CDR2 reads SYDVKM. V gave up 7 bases and J gave up 0 bases, with 14 bases separating them. The CDR3 is made up of 15 amino acids. CDR3 amino acids: CASNLDTPSTDTQYF. CDR3 coding DNA: TGTGCCAGCAACCTGGACACCCCTAGCACAGATACGCAGTATTTT. Supplemented by reference TRBV28 and TRBJ2-3, the full variable domain reads DVKVTQSSRYLVKRTGEKVFLECVQDMDHENMFWYRQDPGLGLRLIYFSYDVKMKEKGDIPEGYSVSREKKERFSLILESASTNQTSMYLCASNLDTPSTDTQYFGPGTRLTVL.

This chain links TRBV28 with TRBJ1-4, with 9 bases lining up with TRBD1. With 4 bases clipped from V and 3 bases from J, the junction kept 3 bases outside the gene matches. This CDR3 contains 15 residues. Germline values: CDR1 MDHEN, CDR2 SYDVKM. Written as DNA, the CDR3 is TGTGCCAGCAGTTACAGGGGGCGAGCTAATGAAAAACTGTTTTTT. Translating it yields CASSYRGRANEKLFF.

V is TRBV25-1 and J is TRBJ2-5; D not certain. The germline gives CDR1 MGHDK, CDR2 SYGVNS. V lost 4 bases to trimming and J lost 0 bases, with 12 bases between them. CDR3 length equals 15 residues. This chain's CDR3 is CASSVPDAYQETQYF. CDR3 coding DNA: TGTGCCAGCAGTGTCCCGGACGCGTACCAAGAGACCCAGTACTTC.

V usage is TRBV18 and J usage is TRBJ2-2, with 8 nucleotides matching TRBD1. The CDR3 runs 16 residues. J lost 0 bases, V lost 4 bases, and 4 bases had no gene match. From germline, CDR1 is KGHSH and CDR2 LQKENI. The CDR3 loop reads CASSLWDRPNTGELFF. In DNA, the CDR3 is TGTGCCAGCTCACTGTGGGACAGGCCGAACACCGGGGAGCTGTTTTTT.

V gene TRBV5-1 combines with J gene TRBJ2-1, with TRBD2 matching over 10 bases. The ends lost 2 bases at V and 8 bases at J; junction bases unmatched: 4. The CDR3 runs to 14 residues. Germline CDR1 SGHRS, CDR2 YFSETQ. The CDR3 DNA reads as TGCGCCAGCAGCTTTCTAGCGGGGGTTGATGAGCAGTTCTTC. Protein product: CASSFLAGVDEQFF.

The J gene is TRBJ1-6, the V gene TRBV6-6; 8 bases agree with TRBD1. The ends lost 7 bases at V and 10 bases at J; junction bases unmatched: 9. This CDR3 has 14 amino acids. Germline V gives CDR1 MNHNY, CDR2 SVGAGI (reference sequence). CDR3 in DNA: TGTGCCAGCATAAGAACAGGGGGTATGTCACCCCTCCACTTT. The encoded protein is CASIRTGGMSPLHF.

The chain carries TRBV6-5 and TRBJ2-7; D unclear. The CDR3 spans 14 residues. Deletions cut 0 bases from V and 6 bases from J, with 12 bases between. Germline CDR1 is MNHEY and CDR2 is SVGAGI. CDR3 DNA: TGTGCCAGCAGTTACTCGAGGTGGCTCTCCGAGCAGTACTTC. Amino acids: CASSYSRWLSEQYF.

V gene TRBV9 combines with J gene TRBJ1-6; unclear D gene. Looked up from germline, CDR1 is SGDLS and CDR2 is YYNGEE. The CDR3 sequence is 13 residues long. V lost 0 bases and J lost 9, with 7 bases in between. The CDR3 spells CASSVEVSSPLHF. The CDR3 DNA is TGTGCCAGCAGCGTAGAAGTCTCTTCACCCCTCCACTTT. The full variable domain, in which reference TRBV9 and TRBJ1-6 provide the parts outside the CDR3, is DSGVTQTPKHLITATGQRVTLRCSPRSGDLSVYWYQQSLDQGLQFLIQYYNGEERAKGNILERFSAQQFPDLHSELNLSSLELGDSALYFCASSVEVSSPLHFGNGTRLTVT.

The V and J genes are TRBV28 and TRBJ2-7; 8 bases align to TRBD1. From germline, CDR1 is MDHEN and CDR2 SYDVKM. The V gene end was trimmed by 6 bases and the J gene end by 0 bases; junction bases not matched to a gene: 13. The CDR3 is 17 amino acids. CDR3 sequence reads: CASRDGDRPSSSYEQYV. Here the CDR3 DNA reads TGTGCCAGCAGGGACGGGGACAGGCCTTCGAGCTCCTACGAGCAGTACGTC.